These T cell receptor beta chains were read from a single sample in a study of blood T cell repertoires in COVID-19. Using immunoSEQ multiplex PCR, the repertoire was profiled, and TCRdb retains in-frame clones only, with some absent. The table shows about 420,000 clones, with about 90% occurring only once. Sequenced input: peripheral blood. The receptors here all came from a man younger than 35 with COVID-19, enrolled during active disease. Each CDR3 is given with its conserved first and last residue. D genes are given only for firm matches.

V: TRBV7-9
J: TRBJ1-1
D: TRBD1
CDR3: CASSLGTVNTEAFF

V: TRBV7-8
J: TRBJ2-4
D: TRBD1
CDR3: CASSQQGIGIQYF

V: TRBV7-6
J: TRBJ2-3
D: TRBD2
CDR3: CASSLESLLAGVEANTQYF

V: TRBV27
J: TRBJ2-1
D: .
CDR3: CASSSPTLSLGEQFF

V: TRBV6-6
J: TRBJ2-5
D: TRBD2
CDR3: CASSSERGGRETQYF

V: TRBV4-1
J: TRBJ1-5
D: .
CDR3: CASSLGRGESNQPQHF

V: TRBV5-1
J: TRBJ2-1
D: TRBD2
CDR3: CASSQGALAGVREQFF

V: TRBV2
J: TRBJ2-7
D: TRBD1
CDR3: CANSGTGHDEQYF

V: TRBV7-9
J: TRBJ1-1
D: TRBD1
CDR3: CASSLSGGTEAFF

V: TRBV18
J: TRBJ1-5
D: .
CDR3: CASSPQEGSQPQHF

V: TRBV10-2
J: TRBJ2-5
D: .
CDR3: CASSGLAQETQYF

V: TRBV2
J: TRBJ2-5
D: TRBD2
CDR3: CASSRGGGGAQETQYF

V: TRBV5-1
J: TRBJ1-3
D: TRBD1
CDR3: CASSAGQASSGNTIYF

V: TRBV19
J: TRBJ2-7
D: TRBD1
CDR3: CASSVDRDHEQYF

V: TRBV2
J: TRBJ2-3
D: .
CDR3: CASRRGESTDTQYF

V: TRBV7-8
J: TRBJ2-7
D: .
CDR3: CASSPAGQTGVGTGSYEQYF